Below, 24 T cell receptor beta chains from the same sample are listed, as sequenced in a study of blood T cell repertoires in COVID-19. Repertoires were generated with immunoSEQ multiplex PCR, while TCRdb's copy carries only in-frame clones and drops some. The sample gives 150,000 to 200,000 clones, around 90% of which show up once; less than 2.5% is in the top ten. Sequencing input: peripheral blood. Receptors were obtained from a man between 18 and 35 years old with acute or convalescent COVID-19.

The V gene is TRBV6-5, the J gene TRBJ1-1; possible D gene TRBD1, 6 bases. Germline V gives CDR1 MNHEY, CDR2 SVGAGI. The CDR3 length is 13 residues. Between the trimmed V and J ends, which lost 6 bases and 10 bases, there was a span of 18 bases. For the CDR3, the DNA is TGTGCCAGCAGACTACAGGGTAGGGAGCGAGCTTTCTTT. It codes for CASRLQGRERAFF.

The genes are TRBV5-5 and TRBJ1-5; D perhaps matches TRBD1 (5 bases). The CDR3 spans 17 residues. The ends were cut back, 0 bases at V and 1 base at J, with 14 bases in the middle. Germline V gene sequence: CDR1 SGHKS, CDR2 YYEKEE (reference sequence). Written as DNA, the CDR3 is TGTGCCAGCAGCTTGGGTCCCACGGGGGGGAGCAATCAGCCCCAGCATTTT. The encoded protein is CASSLGPTGGSNQPQHF. Full variable domain (rest looked up from reference TRBV5-5 and TRBJ1-5): DAGVTQSPTHLIKTRGQQVTLRCSPISGHKSVSWYQQVLGQGPQFIFQYYEKEERGRGNFPDRFSARQFPNYSSELNVNALLLGDSALYLCASSLGPTGGSNQPQHFGDGTRLSIL.

This sequence joins TRBV2 and TRBJ1-5, with 8 positions matching TRBD1. There are 14 residues in the CDR3. V lost 6 bases, J lost 4 bases, and 5 bases stayed unmatched. Germline V CDR1 and CDR2: SNHLY, FYNNEI. Here the CDR3 reads CASRTDRDNQPQHF. The CDR3 nucleotides read TGTGCCAGCAGGACGGACAGGGATAATCAGCCCCAGCATTTT.

The V gene is TRBV5-8, the J gene TRBJ2-1, with D perhaps TRBD2 (6 bases). Germline V gives CDR1 SGHTS, CDR2 YDEGEE. The CDR3 sequence is 15 residues long. The ends were cut back, 0 bases at V and 4 bases at J, with 11 bases in the middle. This chain's CDR3 is CASSLVVAGYNEQFF. CDR3 nucleotide sequence: TGTGCCAGCAGCTTGGTCGTTGCGGGGTACAATGAGCAGTTCTTC.

This clone came up once. The V call is TRBV2, the J call TRBJ2-2, with 9 positions matching TRBD2. The V gene end was trimmed by 9 bases and the J gene end by 5 bases; junction bases not matched to a gene: 7. This CDR3 region has 14 residues. Germline CDR1 SNHLY, CDR2 FYNNEI. The CDR3 is CASSGRGGTGELFF. In nucleotides, the CDR3 is TGTGCCAGTAGCGGGAGAGGGGGAACCGGGGAGCTGTTTTTT.

With respect to this clone: The sample holds other DNA sequences that translate to the same CDR3. This chain joins TRBV6-5 and TRBJ1-1, with D perhaps matching TRBD1 (6 bases). V was trimmed by 7 bases and J by 2 bases, leaving 14 bases between them. The CDR3 is made up of 14 amino acids. Looked up from germline, CDR1 is MNHEY and CDR2 is SVGAGI. CDR3 loop: CASKPGQFNTEAFF. The DNA for the CDR3 is TGTGCCAGCAAACCCGGACAGTTTAACACTGAAGCTTTCTTT.

The V and J genes are TRBV7-2 and TRBJ2-3; TRBD1 aligns across 8 bases. The CDR3 covers 19 residues. CDR1 and CDR2 from the germline V gene are SGHTA and FQGNSA. V was clipped by 3 bases and J by 1 base; unmatched bases: 15. The CDR3 spells CASSFLQFTGTGGTDTQYF. The CDR3 DNA sequence: TGTGCCAGCAGCTTTTTACAGTTCACCGGGACAGGCGGCACAGATACGCAGTATTTT.

The chain joins TRBV6-2 or TRBV6-3 to TRBJ2-7, with TRBD2 as a possible D gene (6 bases). Trimming cost V 2 bases and J 7 bases, with 15 bases left between them. CDR1 is MNHEY, CDR2 SVGEGT, per germline. The CDR3 contains 14 residues. The CDR3 spells CASSYGGAGMEQYF. The CDR3 DNA reads as TGTGCCAGCAGTTACGGCGGGGCCGGGATGGAGCAGTACTTC.

This clone was counted between two and nine times. V gene TRBV14 combines with J gene TRBJ2-1; the D gene is possibly TRBD1 (6 bases). Germline CDR1 reads SGHDN; CDR2 reads FVKESK. V shed 8 bases and J shed 1 base, with 6 bases lying between them. This CDR3 is 12 amino acids long. CDR3 in amino acids: CASGQSYNEQFF. The CDR3 region has the DNA TGTGCCAGCGGACAGTCCTACAATGAGCAGTTCTTC.

The V and J genes are TRBV5-1 and TRBJ1-5, with 8 bases matching TRBD1. This CDR3 has 14 residues. V was clipped by 4 bases and J by 2 bases; unmatched bases: 2. Germline lookup yields CDR1 SGHRS and CDR2 YFSETQ. The CDR3 reads CASSDRGGNQPQHF. The CDR3 nucleotides read TGCGCCAGCAGCGACAGGGGTGGCAATCAGCCCCAGCATTTT.

V usage is TRBV11-2 and J usage is TRBJ1-2, with 10 bases fitting TRBD1. Germline trimming cut 5 bases from V and 5 bases from J; bases unmatched to any gene: 14. The germline gives CDR1 SGHAT, CDR2 FQNNGV. This CDR3 spans 17 amino acids. The CDR3 protein is CASSLGPTWTGGYGYTF. DNA for the CDR3: TGTGCCAGCAGCCTAGGTCCTACTTGGACAGGGGGGTATGGCTACACCTTC.

The genes are TRBV29-1 and TRBJ1-1; D perhaps matches TRBD1 (6 bases). Trimming cost V 4 bases and J 8 bases, with 17 bases left between them. The CDR3 covers 13 residues. Germline CDR1 and CDR2: SQVTM and ANQGSEA. The DNA of the CDR3 is TGCAGCGTTGGGCAGGGGATGGGTGAGGAAGCTTTCTTT. It specifies CSVGQGMGEEAFF.

A single count supports this clone. This chain links TRBV7-2 with TRBJ1-1; 7 nucleotides align to TRBD1. Germline V gene lookup returns CDR1 SGHTA and CDR2 FQGNSA. V trimming: 5 bases; J trimming: 4 bases; junction bases outside the gene matches: 7. The CDR3 sequence is 14 residues long. CDR3 loop: CASSRTGVVTEAFF. CDR3 nucleotides: TGTGCCAGCAGCCGCACAGGGGTTGTCACTGAAGCTTTCTTT.

This chain uses TRBV7-9 with TRBJ2-3, with a tentative D call TRBD2 (6 bases). V was pared by 1 base and J by 5 bases, with 16 bases between. The germline V gene encodes CDR1 SEHNR and CDR2 FQNEAQ (reference sequence). The CDR3 is made up of 16 amino acids. This CDR3 reads CASSLGDGGQEDTQYF. Here the CDR3 DNA reads TGTGCCAGCAGCTTAGGGGATGGAGGGCAGGAAGATACGCAGTATTTT. The variable domain in full, with the rest retrieved from reference TRBV7-9 and TRBJ2-3, is DTGVSQNPRHKITKRGQNVTFRCDPISEHNRLYWYRQTLGQGPEFLTYFQNEAQLEKSRLLSDRFSAERPKGSFSTLEIQRTEQGDSAMYLCASSLGDGGQEDTQYFGPGTRLTVL.

This rearrangement joins TRBV3-1 (or the pseudogene TRBV3-2) to TRBJ1-4; D ambiguous. CDR1 is LGHDT, CDR2 YNNKEL, per germline (reference sequence). Trimming pared 1 base from V and 7 bases from J, leaving 13 bases between. The CDR3 has 15 residues. In DNA, the CDR3 is TGTGCCAGCAGCCAAGCAGGCATGCCGGCTGAAAAACTGTTTTTT. The encoded protein is CASSQAGMPAEKLFF.

The chain employs TRBV5-1 and TRBJ1-2; D might be TRBD1 (5 bases). The CDR3 contains 13 residues. The V gene lost 4 bases and the J gene lost 5 bases, with 12 bases spanning the gap. Per germline, CDR1 SGHRS and CDR2 YFSETQ. The CDR3 DNA follows: TGCGCCAGCAGCCGTTGGACATCATATGGCTACACCTTC. This codes for CASSRWTSYGYTF. The variable domain in full, completed from reference TRBV5-1 and TRBJ1-2, reads KAGVTQTPRYLIKTRGQQVTLSCSPISGHRSVSWYQQTPGQGLQFLFEYFSETQRNKGNFPGRFSGRQFSNSRSEMNVSTLELGDSALYLCASSRWTSYGYTFGSGTRLTVV.

This clone came up once. The chain employs TRBV27 and TRBJ1-5, with TRBD1 as a possible D gene (5 bases). The CDR3 runs to 16 residues. Germline V gene data show CDR1 as MNHEY and CDR2 as SMNVEV (reference sequence). With 4 bases removed from V and 6 bases from J, the gap between germline ends came to 19 bases. As DNA, the CDR3 is TGTGCCAGCAGTTCCATCAGGGATTCCGTCACTCAGCCCCAGCATTTT. Amino acid sequence: CASSSIRDSVTQPQHF.

The gene calls are TRBV11-2 and TRBJ1-1; D is unclear. The germline V gene encodes CDR1 SGHAT and CDR2 FQNNGV. Trimming removed 1 base at V and 3 bases at J, with 6 bases between. The CDR3 has 13 residues. CDR3 sequence (DNA): TGTGCCAGCAGCTTAGGACGGGACACTGAAGCTTTCTTT. This sequence encodes CASSLGRDTEAFF.

For the CDR3, the DNA is TGTGCCAGCAGCAAATGGGGGACTAGCGGCAATGAGCAGTTCTTC. Amino acid sequence: CASSKWGTSGNEQFF. The V and J genes are TRBV21-1 and TRBJ2-1; the listed D gene, TRBD2, was not tested against the DNA. TRBV21-1 is annotated as a pseudogene. There are 15 residues in the CDR3.

This clone was detected only a few times. The chain links TRBV10-2 to TRBJ1-6; D remains unclear. The V end was cut by 3 bases, the J end by 5 bases, with 11 bases between. Germline V CDR1 and CDR2: WSHSY, SAAADI. This CDR3 is built from 15 residues. This chain's CDR3 is CASSDEESNNSPLHF. The DNA of the CDR3 is TGCGCCAGCAGTGATGAGGAGAGCAATAATTCACCCCTCCACTTT.

The chain is built from TRBV6-5 and TRBJ1-2; 7 bases line up with TRBD1. Germline loops: CDR1 MNHEY, CDR2 SVGAGI. V was clipped by 0 bases and J by 8 bases; unmatched bases: 9. The CDR3 runs to 15 residues. CDR3: CASSYSPQGRQGYTF. Written as DNA, the CDR3 is TGTGCCAGCAGTTACTCTCCACAGGGGCGCCAGGGCTACACCTTC.

V and J are TRBV15 and TRBJ2-1; TRBD1 aligns across 9 bases. This CDR3 region has 14 residues. CDR1 and CDR2 from the germline V gene are LNHNV and YYDKDF (reference sequence). The V gene end was trimmed by 3 bases and the J gene end by 6 bases; junction bases not matched to a gene: 3. CDR3 loop: CATSRGTGLNEQFF. The CDR3 DNA follows: TGTGCCACCAGCAGGGGGACAGGGCTCAATGAGCAGTTCTTC.

The chain uses TRBV14 and TRBJ2-1; 11 bases fit TRBD2. The CDR3 consists of 16 residues. Germline V gene sequence: CDR1 SGHDN, CDR2 FVKESK. J lost 3 bases, V lost 2 bases, and 3 bases had no gene match. Written as DNA, the CDR3 is TGTGCCAGCAGCCAACCGGGACTAGCGGTCTACAATGAGCAGTTCTTC. Its translation: CASSQPGLAVYNEQFF.

The gene calls are TRBV7-9 and TRBJ1-1; maybe TRBD1 (5 bases). The CDR3 contains 14 residues. Looked up from germline, CDR1 is SEHNR and CDR2 is FQNEAQ (reference sequence). The germline V and J ends were trimmed by 7 bases and 3 bases, with 15 bases remaining between them. DNA for the CDR3: TGTGCCAGCATTCTGGAGGGGCGGGACACTGAAGCTTTCTTT. This gives the protein CASILEGRDTEAFF.